This TCR beta chain was identified during a study of T cells in Graves' hyperthyroidism and ophthalmopathy. At least ten counts were recorded for this clonotype. The target antigen is unknown. Regions amplified from RNA transcripts were the TCR beta CDR3 regions. HTBI primers were employed in a first-round RT-PCR of the TCR CDR3. In TCRdb, the multiplex PCR reads were re-called with MiXCR into one record per CDR3 protein. This table has 360,000 or so distinct CDR3 sequences, 15% to 20% appearing once. Study outcomes and limitations: Blood also showed most of the thyroid clonotypes that were expanded above 0.001.

Deletions cut 3 bases from V and 8 bases from J, with 13 bases between. CDR1 SQVTM and CDR2 ANQGSEA come from the germline V gene. The CDR3 is 12 amino acids. This receptor was obtained from a woman aged 40 to 50 with Graves' ophthalmopathy. The sequenced sample was blood. The chain employs TRBV29-1 and TRBJ1-2, with D possibly being TRBD1 (6 bases). The CDR3 bases are TGCAGCGTTGATGGCAGGGGTCGAGGCTACACCTTC. This gives the protein CSVDGRGRGYTF.